These 29 T cell receptor beta chains originate from one sample sequenced in a study of radiation and T cells in renal cell carcinoma. Clones were read by immunoSEQ multiplex PCR, and TCRdb kept only the in-frame ones, dropping some. The sample lists more than 95,000 clones, approximately 85% seen once, with 5% to 6.5% in the top ten. Specified time point: blood 2 weeks post-SBRT. As to treatment: 15 Gy SBRT to primary tumor, nephrectomy 4 weeks later. Sequencing was performed on blood, taken from a patient whose treatment included radiotherapy and nephrectomy. The source is a man between 50 and 59 years old with renal cell carcinoma.

The J gene is TRBJ1-2, the V gene TRBV9; D ambiguous. The V end was cut by 3 bases, the J end by 0 bases, with 12 bases between. Germline V gives CDR1 SGDLS, CDR2 YYNGEE. The CDR3 is made up of 15 amino acids. This chain's CDR3 is CASSGWTEANYGYTF. The CDR3 DNA reads TGTGCCAGCAGCGGATGGACTGAGGCTAACTATGGCTACACCTTC.

V gene TRBV5-1 combines with J gene TRBJ1-2; a weak D match, TRBD1 (5 bases). In germline, CDR1 is SGHRS, CDR2 YFSETQ. There are 15 residues in the CDR3. The V and J ends lost 0 bases and 3 bases respectively, with 12 bases between them. The CDR3 sequence is CASSLGQGLHYGYTF. The CDR3 nucleotides are TGCGCCAGCAGCTTGGGGCAGGGTCTCCACTATGGCTACACCTTC.

This clone has a single count. The rearrangement links TRBV19 to TRBJ1-5; unclear D gene. Germline V CDR1 and CDR2: LNHDA, SQIVND (reference sequence). The V and J ends lost 7 bases and 1 base respectively, with 11 bases between them. The CDR3 is made up of 14 amino acids. The CDR3 sequence: CASTIDNSNQPQHF. CDR3 sequence (DNA): TGTGCCAGTACCATAGACAACAGCAATCAGCCCCAGCATTTT.

The chain is built from TRBV11-2 and TRBJ2-5; D is ambiguous. CDR3 length: 13 residues. V dropped 3 bases and J dropped 3 bases, with 8 bases sitting between them. Germline CDR1 SGHAT, CDR2 FQNNGV. CDR3 in amino acids: CASSFNGEETQYF. The DNA of the CDR3 is TGTGCCAGCAGCTTCAATGGGGAAGAGACCCAGTACTTC.

The rearrangement uses TRBV10-3 and TRBJ1-2; D is uncertain. V was clipped by 7 bases and J by 3 bases, with 12 bases between them. The CDR3 spans 13 residues. Germline V gene sequence: CDR1 ENHRY, CDR2 SYGVKD. In nucleotides, the CDR3 is TGTGCCATCACTGGCGGCAGCTACTATGGCTACACCTTC. This sequence encodes CAITGGSYYGYTF.

The table lists this clone with a count of one. The rearrangement links TRBV6-5 to TRBJ1-2; tentative D call: TRBD1 (6 bases). CDR1 is MNHEY and CDR2 is SVGAGI in the germline V gene. The CDR3 consists of 12 residues. V was pared by 6 bases and J by 4 bases, with 9 bases between. DNA of the CDR3: TGTGCCAGCAGCGGGACACCCTATGGCTACACCTTC. It yields the protein CASSGTPYGYTF.

The CDR3 reads CASNQQGAAGELFF. CDR3 sequence (DNA): TGTGCCAGCAACCAACAGGGGGCGGCCGGGGAGCTGTTTTTT. The chain recombines TRBV6-5 with TRBJ2-2; TRBD1 agrees at 9 bases. The junction had 6 bases not matched to a gene; V was cut back by 7 bases and J by 6 bases. CDR1 is MNHEY, CDR2 SVGAGI, per germline. The CDR3 totals 14 residues.

The genes are TRBV7-9 and TRBJ1-4; no firm D call. The CDR3 is 15 amino acids. The V and J ends lost 0 bases and 3 bases respectively, with 8 bases between them. The germline V gene has CDR1 SEHNR and CDR2 FQNEAQ (reference sequence). The CDR3 DNA reads TGTGCCAGCAGCTTAGCGCTCCTGGCTAATGAAAAACTGTTTTTT. Protein: CASSLALLANEKLFF.

V is TRBV5-5 and J is TRBJ2-7; 7 nucleotides agree with TRBD1. Per germline, CDR1 SGHKS and CDR2 YYEKEE (reference sequence). The length of the CDR3 is 16 residues. The trim removed 0 bases at V and 0 bases at J, leaving 6 bases unmatched. CDR3 sequence (DNA): TGTGCCAGCAGCTTGGGATTAGGGACAGCCTCCTACGAGCAGTACTTC. This sequence encodes CASSLGLGTASYEQYF.

The J gene is TRBJ1-5, the V gene TRBV7-8; 8 nucleotides agree with TRBD1. The CDR3 is made up of 16 amino acids. Germline CDR1 is SGHVS and CDR2 is FQNEAQ. The ends lost 3 bases at V and 6 bases at J; junction bases unmatched: 10. The CDR3 loop reads CASSFAAGGLGQPQHF. The CDR3 DNA reads TGTGCCAGCAGCTTTGCCGCAGGGGGCCTAGGTCAGCCCCAGCATTTT.

The chain combines TRBV27 with TRBJ2-7; no definite D call. The CDR3 totals 14 residues. Germline loops: CDR1 MNHEY, CDR2 SMNVEV (reference sequence). The ends were cut back, 4 bases at V and 0 bases at J, with 10 bases in the middle. DNA for the CDR3: TGTGCCAGCAGTTCTCCACAGTACTCCTACGAGCAGTACTTC. Its translation is CASSSPQYSYEQYF.

This chain uses TRBV10-3 with TRBJ2-1, with TRBD2 matching 11 bases. CDR3 size: 19 residues. The germline V gene encodes CDR1 ENHRY and CDR2 SYGVKD. The junction had 18 bases not matched to a gene; V was cut back by 6 bases and J by 5 bases. CDR3 residues: CAISRGLAGGPLEDNEQFF. CDR3 bases: TGTGCCATCAGCCGAGGGCTAGCGGGGGGTCCATTAGAAGACAATGAGCAGTTCTTC.

The J gene is TRBJ2-7, the V gene TRBV5-1, with 7 bases aligning to TRBD2. The trim removed 4 bases at V and 4 bases at J, leaving 5 bases unmatched. Germline CDR1 and CDR2: SGHRS and YFSETQ. The CDR3 runs 13 residues. The CDR3 region is CASSAGTKYEQYF. CDR3 nucleotides: TGCGCCAGCAGCGCCGGGACTAAATACGAGCAGTACTTC.

This clone appeared many times. The chain uses TRBV2 and TRBJ1-5; 8 bases match TRBD1. The CDR3 loop spans 15 amino acids. The germline V gene has CDR1 SNHLY and CDR2 FYNNEI. Germline trimming cut 1 base from V and 7 bases from J; bases unmatched to any gene: 6. CDR3 amino acids: CASSEGAGGGQPQHF. As DNA, the CDR3 is TGTGCCAGCAGTGAAGGGGCAGGGGGCGGGCAGCCCCAGCATTTT. The whole variable domain, filled in from reference TRBV2 and TRBJ1-5, reads EPEVTQTPSHQVTQMGQEVILRCVPISNHLYFYWYRQILGQKVEFLVSFYNNEISEKSEIFDDQFSVERPDGSNFTLKIRSTKLEDSAMYFCASSEGAGGGQPQHFGDGTRLSIL.

The rearrangement joins TRBV5-1 to TRBJ2-7; D might be TRBD1 or TRBD2, each matching 5 bases. Trimming cost V 0 bases and J 0 bases, with 13 bases left between them. Germline assignment: CDR1 SGHRS and CDR2 YFSETQ. The CDR3 length is 16 residues. CDR3 DNA: TGCGCCAGCAGCTTGGACGGGGACCTTAGCTCCTACGAGCAGTACTTC. Translating gives CASSLDGDLSSYEQYF.

This chain joins TRBV4-3 and TRBJ1-4, with 8 bases matching TRBD1. CDR3 length: 15 amino acids. Trimming removed 3 bases from V and 7 bases from J; junction bases left unmatched: 7. Germline V CDR1 and CDR2: LGHNA, YSLEER. The CDR3 nucleotides are TGCGCCAGCAGCCACATCAGGGGGCGCGTTGAAAAACTGTTTTTT. It specifies CASSHIRGRVEKLFF.

This sequence joins TRBV9 and TRBJ2-1; D tentatively fits TRBD1 or TRBD2 (5 bases each). There are 16 residues in the CDR3. V was clipped by 2 bases and J by 0 bases, with 12 bases between them. Germline CDR1 reads SGDLS; CDR2 reads YYNGEE. As DNA, the CDR3 is TGTGCCAGCAGCGTTAGCTGGGGGAGCTCCTACAATGAGCAGTTCTTC. It is translated as CASSVSWGSSYNEQFF.

The chain recombines TRBV9 with TRBJ2-2; 11 bases are a match to TRBD1. Germline V gene lookup returns CDR1 SGDLS and CDR2 YYNGEE. The junction had 5 bases not matched to a gene; V was cut back by 3 bases and J by 1 base. The CDR3 consists of 17 residues. In nucleotides, the CDR3 is TGTGCCAGCAGCGGCCGGACAGGGGGCCTGAACACCGGGGAGCTGTTTTTT. As protein: CASSGRTGGLNTGELFF.

This sequence joins TRBV6-5 and TRBJ1-2; 7 bases are shared with TRBD1. J gave up 2 bases and V 5 bases, and 5 bases lay outside the gene matches. Germline V gene lookup returns CDR1 MNHEY and CDR2 SVGAGI. The CDR3 covers 14 residues. CDR3 nucleotide sequence: TGTGCCAGCAGTCCTCAGACAGGGAACTATGGCTACACCTTC. Amino acid sequence: CASSPQTGNYGYTF.

The chain recombines TRBV6-5 with TRBJ2-7; TRBD2 agrees at 10 bases. V trimming: 2 bases; J trimming: 2 bases; junction bases outside the gene matches: 6. This CDR3 comprises 16 residues. Per the germline V gene, CDR1 is MNHEY and CDR2 is SVGAGI. The CDR3 is CASSYTALAGAYEQYF. The CDR3, as DNA: TGTGCCAGCAGTTACACGGCGCTAGCGGGAGCCTACGAGCAGTACTTC.

The genes are TRBV5-6 and TRBJ2-1; D is undetermined. CDR1 is SGHDT, CDR2 YYEEEE, per germline. The V and J ends lost 0 bases and 0 bases respectively, with 13 bases between them. The CDR3 is 17 amino acids. Here the CDR3 reads CASSLGSPSSSYNEQFF. The CDR3 DNA reads TGTGCCAGCAGCTTGGGTAGCCCCTCGAGCTCCTACAATGAGCAGTTCTTC.

The chain joins TRBV5-6 to TRBJ2-1, with 8 bases aligning to TRBD1. V gave up 4 bases and J gave up 4 bases; unmatched junction bases: 7. Germline V gene lookup returns CDR1 SGHDT and CDR2 YYEEEE. This CDR3 contains 15 residues. The CDR3: CASSNSGTGYNEQFF. The CDR3 nucleotides read TGTGCCAGCAGCAATTCCGGGACAGGTTACAATGAGCAGTTCTTC.

Comment on this clone: Other DNA sequences of this sample code for an identical CDR3. The rearrangement links TRBV5-1 to TRBJ1-1, with a possible D match to TRBD1 (6 bases). The V end lost 3 bases, the J end lost 1 base, and 10 bases lay between the germline ends. Germline CDR1 reads SGHRS; CDR2 reads YFSETQ. The CDR3 extends over 14 amino acids. This chain's CDR3 is CASSSGQPNTEAFF. As DNA, the CDR3 is TGCGCCAGCAGCTCTGGACAGCCGAACACTGAAGCTTTCTTT. The full variable domain, with the rest looked up from reference TRBV5-1 and TRBJ1-1, is KAGVTQTPRYLIKTRGQQVTLSCSPISGHRSVSWYQQTPGQGLQFLFEYFSETQRNKGNFPGRFSGRQFSNSRSEMNVSTLELGDSALYLCASSSGQPNTEAFFGQGTRLTVV.

The chain couples TRBV30 to TRBJ2-7; D gene uncertain. V lost 2 bases to trimming and J lost 7 bases, with 9 bases between them. Germline CDR1 is GTSNPN and CDR2 is SVGIG (reference sequence). The CDR3 runs 11 residues. CDR3 sequence reads: CAWSLLEEQYF. In DNA form, the CDR3 reads TGTGCCTGGAGTCTTCTGGAAGAGCAGTACTTC.

This sequence joins TRBV9 and TRBJ2-3, with 9 positions matching TRBD1. The CDR3 contains 15 residues. Germline lookup yields CDR1 SGDLS and CDR2 YYNGEE. Trimming cost V 3 bases and J 5 bases; bases outside gene matches: 7. CDR3 nucleotide sequence: TGTGCCAGCAGCGCGGACAGGGGCGCCTTAGATACGCAGTATTTT. Amino acid sequence: CASSADRGALDTQYF.

The J gene is TRBJ2-5, the V gene TRBV18; TRBD1 might be the D (6 bases). Germline-derived CDR1 and CDR2 are KGHSH and LQKENI. V lost 2 bases and J lost 0, with 16 bases in between. The CDR3 loop spans 17 amino acids. Here the CDR3 DNA reads TGTGCCAGCTCACCAGTGCCTTATACAGGGTACCAAGAGACCCAGTACTTC. Its protein product is CASSPVPYTGYQETQYF.

There are a few counts of this clone. V usage is TRBV27 and J usage is TRBJ1-1; no clear D gene. Germline CDR1 MNHEY, CDR2 SMNVEV (reference sequence). The V end was cut by 2 bases, the J end by 6 bases, with 10 bases between. This CDR3 has 13 residues. In DNA form, the CDR3 reads TGTGCCAGCAGTTTAGGAAGAAGCGCTGAAGCTTTCTTT. The encoded protein is CASSLGRSAEAFF.

The rearrangement uses TRBV5-4 and TRBJ1-1; unclear D gene. Germline CDR1 is SGHNT and CDR2 is YYREEE (reference sequence). CDR3 length: 14 amino acids. Trimming pared 1 base from V and 4 bases from J, leaving 11 bases between. CDR3 sequence: CASSLLGESTEAFF. CDR3 in DNA: TGTGCCAGCAGCTTGCTTGGGGAATCCACTGAAGCTTTCTTT.

The chain carries TRBV5-6 and TRBJ2-5; 9 bases match TRBD2. The germline V gene has CDR1 SGHDT and CDR2 YYEEEE. Unmatched junction bases numbered 4, after V lost 2 bases and J lost 2 bases. The CDR3 runs to 15 residues. CDR3 sequence: CASSLSGRRQETQYF. The CDR3 DNA sequence: TGTGCCAGCAGCTTAAGCGGGAGGAGGCAAGAGACCCAGTACTTC.